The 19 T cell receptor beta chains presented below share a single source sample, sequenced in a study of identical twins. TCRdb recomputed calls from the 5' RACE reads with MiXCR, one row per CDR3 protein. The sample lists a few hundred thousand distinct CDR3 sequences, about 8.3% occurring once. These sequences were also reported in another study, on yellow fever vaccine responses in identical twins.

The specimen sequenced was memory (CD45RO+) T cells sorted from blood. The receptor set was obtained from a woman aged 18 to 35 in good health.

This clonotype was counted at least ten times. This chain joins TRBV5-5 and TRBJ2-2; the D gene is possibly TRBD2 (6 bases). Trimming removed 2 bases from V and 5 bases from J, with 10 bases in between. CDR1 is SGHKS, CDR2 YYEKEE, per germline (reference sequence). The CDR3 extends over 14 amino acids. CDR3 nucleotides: TGTGCCAGCAGCTTAGGAGGGTTGACCGGGGAGCTGTTTTTT. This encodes CASSLGGLTGELFF.

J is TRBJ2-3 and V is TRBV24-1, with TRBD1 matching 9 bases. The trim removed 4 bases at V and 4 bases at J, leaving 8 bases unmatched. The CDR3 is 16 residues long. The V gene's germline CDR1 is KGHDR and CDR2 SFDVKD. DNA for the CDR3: TGTGCCACCAGTGACTCCACAGGGGGCCCCGCAGATACGCAGTATTTT. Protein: CATSDSTGGPADTQYF.

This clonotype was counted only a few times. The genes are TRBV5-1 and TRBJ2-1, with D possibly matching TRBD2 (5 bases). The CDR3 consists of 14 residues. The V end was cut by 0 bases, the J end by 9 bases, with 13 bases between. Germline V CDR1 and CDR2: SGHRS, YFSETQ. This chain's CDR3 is CASSLDGSEVEQFF. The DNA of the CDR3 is TGCGCCAGCAGCTTGGATGGTAGCGAGGTTGAGCAGTTCTTC.

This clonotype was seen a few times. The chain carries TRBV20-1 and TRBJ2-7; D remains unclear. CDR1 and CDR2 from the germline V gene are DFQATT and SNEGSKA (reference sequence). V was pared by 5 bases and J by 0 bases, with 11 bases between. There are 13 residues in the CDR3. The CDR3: CSAEQTISYEQYF. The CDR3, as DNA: TGCAGTGCTGAGCAAACTATCTCCTACGAGCAGTACTTC.

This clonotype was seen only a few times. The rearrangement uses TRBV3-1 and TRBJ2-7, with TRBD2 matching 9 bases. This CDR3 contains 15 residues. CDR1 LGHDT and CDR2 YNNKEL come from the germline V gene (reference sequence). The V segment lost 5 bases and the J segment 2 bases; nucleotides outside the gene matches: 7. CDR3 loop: CASSYSTSGAYEQYF. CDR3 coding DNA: TGTGCCAGCAGCTACTCGACTAGCGGAGCCTACGAGCAGTACTTC.

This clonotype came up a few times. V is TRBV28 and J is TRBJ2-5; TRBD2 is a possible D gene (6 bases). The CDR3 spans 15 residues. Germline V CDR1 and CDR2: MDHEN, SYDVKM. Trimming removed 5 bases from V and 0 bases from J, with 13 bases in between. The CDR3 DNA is TGTGCCAGCAGTCTCTCCGGGAGACACCAAGAGACCCAGTACTTC. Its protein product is CASSLSGRHQETQYF.

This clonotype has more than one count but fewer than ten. The CDR3 reads CASRTNRGAYEQYF. The CDR3 nucleotides read TGTGCCAGCAGAACAAACAGGGGTGCATACGAGCAGTACTTC. J is TRBJ2-7 and V is TRBV5-6, with 7 positions matching TRBD1. Germline V gene sequence: CDR1 SGHDT, CDR2 YYEEEE. The CDR3 sequence is 14 residues long. Trimming took 5 bases from V and 4 from J; bases not matched to a gene: 9.

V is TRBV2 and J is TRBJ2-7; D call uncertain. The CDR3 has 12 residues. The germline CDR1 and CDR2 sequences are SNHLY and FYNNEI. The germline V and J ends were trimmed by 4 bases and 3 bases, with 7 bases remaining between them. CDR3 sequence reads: CASSVHLYEQYV. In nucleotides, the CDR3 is TGTGCCAGCAGTGTACACCTCTACGAGCAGTACGTC.

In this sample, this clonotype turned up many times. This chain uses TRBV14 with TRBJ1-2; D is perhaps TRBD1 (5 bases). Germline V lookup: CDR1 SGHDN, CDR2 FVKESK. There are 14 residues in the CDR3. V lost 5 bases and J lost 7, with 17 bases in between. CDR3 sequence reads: CASSSGRLTGGYTF. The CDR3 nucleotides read TGTGCCAGCAGCTCGGGACGGCTAACTGGTGGCTACACCTTC.

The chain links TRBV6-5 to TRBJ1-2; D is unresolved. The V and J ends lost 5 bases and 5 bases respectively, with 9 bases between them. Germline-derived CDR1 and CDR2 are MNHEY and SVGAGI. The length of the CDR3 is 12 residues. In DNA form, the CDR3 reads TGTGCCAGCAGTATGGCAGGTTATGGCTACACCTTC. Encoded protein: CASSMAGYGYTF.

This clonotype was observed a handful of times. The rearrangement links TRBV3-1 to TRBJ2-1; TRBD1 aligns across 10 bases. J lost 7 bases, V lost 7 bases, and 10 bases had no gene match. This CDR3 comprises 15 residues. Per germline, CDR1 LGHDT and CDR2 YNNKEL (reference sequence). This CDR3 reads CASTYSTGGRNEQFF. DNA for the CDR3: TGTGCCAGCACGTACTCGACAGGGGGCCGTAATGAGCAGTTCTTC.

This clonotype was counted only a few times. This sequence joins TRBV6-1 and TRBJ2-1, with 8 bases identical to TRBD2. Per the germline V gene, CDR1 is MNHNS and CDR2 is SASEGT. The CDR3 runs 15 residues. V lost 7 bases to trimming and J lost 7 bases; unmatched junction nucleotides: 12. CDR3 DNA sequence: TGTGCCAGCACCTCCTTGGGGACTAGATTTAATGAGCAGTTCTTC. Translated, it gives CASTSLGTRFNEQFF.

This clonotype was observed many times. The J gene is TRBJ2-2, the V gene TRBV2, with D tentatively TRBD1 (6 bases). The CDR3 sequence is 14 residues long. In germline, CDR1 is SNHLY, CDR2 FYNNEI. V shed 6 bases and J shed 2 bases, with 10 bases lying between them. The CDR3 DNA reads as TGTGCCAGCAGCAGGGGCGGCAACACCGGGGAGCTGTTTTTT. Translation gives CASSRGGNTGELFF.

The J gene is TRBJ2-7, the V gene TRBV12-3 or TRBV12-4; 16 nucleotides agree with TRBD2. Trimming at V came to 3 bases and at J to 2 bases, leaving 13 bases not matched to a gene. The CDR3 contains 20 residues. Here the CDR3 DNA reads TGTGCCAGCAGTTTGTTAGGGAGGGGACTAGCGGGAGGGATTACCTACGAGCAGTACTTC. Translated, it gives CASSLLGRGLAGGITYEQYF.

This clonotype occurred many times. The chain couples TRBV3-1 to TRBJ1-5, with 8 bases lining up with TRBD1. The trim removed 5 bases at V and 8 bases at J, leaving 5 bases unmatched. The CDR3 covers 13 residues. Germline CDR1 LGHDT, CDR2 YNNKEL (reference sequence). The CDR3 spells CASSRQGFEPQHF. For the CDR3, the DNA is TGTGCCAGCAGCAGACAGGGGTTTGAGCCCCAGCATTTT.

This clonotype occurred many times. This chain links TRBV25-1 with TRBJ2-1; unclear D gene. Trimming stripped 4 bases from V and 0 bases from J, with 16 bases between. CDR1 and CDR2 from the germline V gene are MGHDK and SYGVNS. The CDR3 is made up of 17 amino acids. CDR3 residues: CASSGPGPSSSYNEQFF. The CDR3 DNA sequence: TGTGCCAGCAGTGGCCCCGGGCCATCCAGCTCCTACAATGAGCAGTTCTTC.

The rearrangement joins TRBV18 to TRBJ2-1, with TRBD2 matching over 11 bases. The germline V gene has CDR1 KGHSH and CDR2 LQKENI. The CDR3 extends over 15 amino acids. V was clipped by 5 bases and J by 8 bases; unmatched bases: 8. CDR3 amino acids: CASSMASGRRDEQFF. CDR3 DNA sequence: TGTGCCAGCTCAATGGCTAGCGGGAGGAGGGATGAGCAGTTCTTC.

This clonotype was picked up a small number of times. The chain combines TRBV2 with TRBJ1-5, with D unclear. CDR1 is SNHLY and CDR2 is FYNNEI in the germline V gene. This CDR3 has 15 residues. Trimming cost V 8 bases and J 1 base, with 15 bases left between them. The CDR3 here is CASVATGQSNQPQHF. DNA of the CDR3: TGTGCCAGCGTCGCTACCGGTCAGAGCAATCAGCCCCAGCATTTT. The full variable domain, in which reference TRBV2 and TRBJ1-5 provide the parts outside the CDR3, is EPEVTQTPSHQVTQMGQEVILRCVPISNHLYFYWYRQILGQKVEFLVSFYNNEISEKSEIFDDQFSVERPDGSNFTLKIRSTKLEDSAMYFCASVATGQSNQPQHFGDGTRLSIL.

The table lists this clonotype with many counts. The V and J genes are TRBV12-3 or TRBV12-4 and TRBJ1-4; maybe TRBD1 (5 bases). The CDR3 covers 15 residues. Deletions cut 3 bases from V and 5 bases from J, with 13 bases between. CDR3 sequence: CASSFSRVWNEKLFF. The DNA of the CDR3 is TGTGCCAGCAGTTTTTCCAGGGTCTGGAATGAAAAACTGTTTTTT.